The clone carrying this T cell receptor beta chain was seen many times. The antigen is not known. This entry comes from a study of T cells after yellow fever vaccination. Turning to the study itself: SMART-Seq v4 Ultra Low Input prepared libraries from low-cell fractions.

Study conclusions and caveats: Post-booster repertoires contained most primary-vaccination clones again (roughly 96% CD4, about 88% CD8). Any FACS-sorted repertoire could hold abundant clonotypes that contaminate it from the bulk population.

The length of the CDR3 is 14 residues. V was cut by 7 bases and J by 4 bases, with 17 bases left in between. Germline V CDR1 and CDR2: SGHDT, YYEEEE. Making TCR cDNA involved 5'RACE template switching, which added UMIs and a universal primer site. A single record per CDR3 protein comes from TCRdb applying MiXCR to the 5' RACE reads. The sample holds some 350,000 distinct CDR3 sequences, around 10% seen once. The specimen comprised PBMCs, sampled on the day of the first yellow fever vaccination. The chain joins TRBV5-6 to TRBJ1-1; no clear D. The sequence came from a man younger than 30 who received the YFV17D yellow fever vaccine. Here the CDR3 DNA reads TGTGCCAGCCTACCTCTTGACCGGAGCACTGAAGCTTTCTTT. It translates to CASLPLDRSTEAFF.